The 8 T cell receptor beta chains given below trace back to one sample, sequenced in a study of shared clonotypes between healthy human individuals. Only CD45RO-negative cells positively selected for CCR7 counted as naive CD8 cells, so terminally differentiated effector memory CD45RA+ cells were excluded. Sequenced by immunoSEQ multiplex PCR; TCRdb stores in-frame clones only, minus some. In the table there are millions of clones, about 95% of which are singletons. The specimen was naive CD8+ T cells sorted from blood. The receptors shown here come from a man younger than 35 in good health.

This rearrangement joins TRBV19 to TRBJ1-6, with 7 bases that match TRBD1. The CDR3 extends over 18 amino acids. V shed 3 bases and J 0 bases; nucleotides not matched to a gene: 8. Germline V CDR1 and CDR2: LNHDA, SQIVND (reference sequence). CDR3 sequence reads: CASSIQGELSSYNSPLHF. DNA for the CDR3: TGTGCCAGTAGTATCCAGGGGGAACTGAGCTCCTATAATTCACCCCTCCACTTT.

There are a few counts of this clone. This chain connects TRBV2 to TRBJ1-6, with D perhaps matching TRBD1 (5 bases). CDR3 size: 16 residues. Trimming removed 3 bases from V and 8 bases from J, with 17 bases in between. From germline, CDR1 is SNHLY and CDR2 FYNNEI. CDR3 amino acids: CASSDRGTHEDSPLHF. CDR3 DNA: TGTGCCAGCAGTGACAGAGGGACCCACGAAGATTCACCCCTCCACTTT. Full variable domain (rest looked up from reference TRBV2 and TRBJ1-6): EPEVTQTPSHQVTQMGQEVILRCVPISNHLYFYWYRQILGQKVEFLVSFYNNEISEKSEIFDDQFSVERPDGSNFTLKIRSTKLEDSAMYFCASSDRGTHEDSPLHFGNGTRLTVT.

The chain couples TRBV6-5 to TRBJ2-5; possible D gene TRBD1, 7 bases. V was cut by 3 bases and J by 4 bases, with 12 bases left in between. The CDR3 spans 14 residues. From germline, CDR1 is MNHEY and CDR2 SVGAGI. CDR3 protein: CASSYDRDLETQYF. CDR3 sequence (DNA): TGTGCCAGCAGTTATGACAGGGACTTAGAGACCCAGTACTTC.

The chain joins TRBV6-1 to TRBJ2-5, with D hard to call. Trimming shortened V by 11 bases and J by 2 bases, and 12 bases separated the two germline ends. Looked up from germline, CDR1 is MNHNS and CDR2 is SASEGT. The CDR3 has 12 residues. CDR3 nucleotides: TGTGCCGGCGGAAGATTTCAAGAGACCCAGTACTTC. Residues: CAGGRFQETQYF.

The chain has TRBV10-2 and TRBJ2-7; weak D call: TRBD2 (5 bases). The CDR3 contains 13 residues. CDR1 and CDR2 from the germline V gene are WSHSY and SAAADI. Trimming removed 6 bases at V and 3 bases at J, with 12 bases between. The DNA of the CDR3 is TGCGCCAGCAGGGAGGATAGCTACTACGAGCAGTACTTC. The encoded protein is CASREDSYYEQYF.

The chain employs TRBV29-1 and TRBJ2-7; D may match TRBD1 or TRBD2 (7 bases each). This CDR3 comprises 16 residues. Germline lookup yields CDR1 SQVTM and CDR2 ANQGSEA. V lost 6 bases and J 5 bases, leaving 26 bases between the germline ends. CDR3 sequence: CSVGGAQGRSLDEQYF. The CDR3 DNA reads TGCAGCGTAGGGGGGGCACAGGGGCGTTCTCTGGACGAGCAGTACTTC.

The V call is TRBV4-1, the J call TRBJ2-6; 11 bases map to TRBD1. The CDR3 has 18 amino acids. Per the germline V gene, CDR1 is MGHRA and CDR2 is YSYEKL. Germline trimming cut 3 bases from V and 4 bases from J; bases unmatched to any gene: 8. CDR3 in amino acids: CASSQAGQGAMGANVLTF. The CDR3 DNA reads as TGCGCCAGCAGCCAGGCCGGACAGGGGGCAATGGGGGCCAACGTCCTGACTTTC.

This chain links TRBV7-8 with TRBJ2-2, with D possibly being TRBD1 (5 bases). This CDR3 has 15 amino acids. Trimming shortened V by 3 bases and J by 1 base, and 9 bases separated the two germline ends. The germline V gene encodes CDR1 SGHVS and CDR2 FQNEAQ. CDR3 amino acids: CASSLPTENTGELFF. The CDR3 DNA reads TGTGCCAGCAGCTTGCCGACAGAGAACACCGGGGAGCTGTTTTTT.